One and the same sample provided the 24 T cell receptor beta chains below, sequenced in a study of blood T cells in healthy people across ages. A J-beta primer mix and a sample-barcoded 5' primer were used in a second PCR of about 7 to 12 cycles. TCRdb analysed the 5' RACE reads with MiXCR anew, one entry per CDR3 protein. The sample yields roughly 2 million distinct CDR3 sequences, around 50% seen once. Sequencing was performed on blood. The receptor source for this set is a middle-aged woman in good health.

The chain joins TRBV7-9 to TRBJ2-6, with D maybe TRBD1 (5 bases). Looked up from germline, CDR1 is SEHNR and CDR2 is FQNEAQ (reference sequence). Trimming cost V 7 bases and J 0 bases, with 16 bases left between them. This CDR3 has 17 residues. The CDR3 DNA follows: TGTGCCAGCATCCGCGCTGGACAAGTCTCTGGGGCCAACGTCCTGACTTTC. Amino acid sequence: CASIRAGQVSGANVLTF. The full variable domain, completed using reference TRBV7-9 and TRBJ2-6, is DTGVSQNPRHKITKRGQNVTFRCDPISEHNRLYWYRQTLGQGPEFLTYFQNEAQLEKSRLLSDRFSAERPKGSFSTLEIQRTEQGDSAMYLCASIRAGQVSGANVLTFGAGSRLTVL.

The chain joins TRBV20-1 to TRBJ1-5; a weak D match, TRBD1 (5 bases). CDR1 and CDR2 (germline): DFQATT, SNEGSKA (reference sequence). The CDR3 covers 15 residues. V was shortened by 0 bases and J by 3 bases, with 12 bases between the two germline ends. Written as DNA, the CDR3 is TGCAGTGCTAGAGATTCTGGGGGGTACAATCAGCCCCAGCATTTT. As protein: CSARDSGGYNQPQHF.

V and J are TRBV14 and TRBJ2-1; D may be TRBD2 (6 bases). The CDR3 spans 15 residues. Germline CDR1 reads SGHDN; CDR2 reads FVKESK. The V end was cut by 0 bases, the J end by 6 bases, with 12 bases between. In DNA, the CDR3 is TGTGCCAGCAGCCAAGATCGGGGTAGCGGCAATGAGCAGTTCTTC. Translating it yields CASSQDRGSGNEQFF. The full variable domain, its missing parts supplied by reference TRBV14 and TRBJ2-1, is EAGVTQFPSHSVIEKGQTVTLRCDPISGHDNLYWYRRVMGKEIKFLLHFVKESKQDESGMPNNRFLAERTGGTYSTLKVQPAELEDSGVYFCASSQDRGSGNEQFFGPGTRLTVL.

This clonotype was counted only a few times. The J gene is TRBJ2-5, the V gene TRBV11-2; TRBD2 is a possible D gene (6 bases). This CDR3 is 14 amino acids long. Germline values: CDR1 SGHAT, CDR2 FQNNGV. The V and J ends lost 4 bases and 4 bases respectively, with 13 bases between them. The CDR3 region has the DNA TGTGCCAGCAGCTCATCCGTAGCGGCAGAGACCCAGTACTTC. The encoded protein is CASSSSVAAETQYF.

In its sample, this clonotype was seen a few times. This sequence joins TRBV7-2 and TRBJ2-3, with TRBD2 matching over 10 bases. After removal of 4 bases from V and 3 bases from J, the junction contained 19 bases not matched to a gene. The CDR3 extends over 20 amino acids. Per germline, CDR1 SGHTA and CDR2 FQGNSA. CDR3 sequence (DNA): TGTGCCAGCAGCTCACCCTGGCGGAGCGGGGGGGCCCTGCAGACAGATACGCAGTATTTT. This translates into CASSSPWRSGGALQTDTQYF.

Note on this clonotype: An end of the junction differs from the germline gene, which may be a read error. The rearrangement joins TRBV4-1 to TRBJ2-1; 15 bases fit TRBD2. Germline V gene data show CDR1 as MGHRA and CDR2 as YSYEKL. The CDR3 runs to 21 residues. The CDR3 DNA sequence: TGCGCCAGTAGCCAGAATGCGGGGACTAGCGGGGGGCCAAGCTCCTACAATGAGCAGTTCTTC. This codes for CASSQNAGTSGGPSSYNEQFF.

This chain connects TRBV4-1 to TRBJ1-2; 9 positions agree with TRBD1. This CDR3 spans 14 amino acids. The germline CDR1 and CDR2 sequences are MGHRA and YSYEKL. V was pared by 0 bases and J by 8 bases, with 4 bases of the junction left unmatched. The CDR3 nucleotides read TGCGCCAGCAGCCAAGACCGGGACAGGGCCGGCTACACCTTC. It yields the protein CASSQDRDRAGYTF.

Regarding this clonotype: A read error may account for a junction end that differs from germline. The chain joins TRBV9 to TRBJ2-1; TRBD2 might be the D (6 bases). This CDR3 contains 16 residues. The germline V gene has CDR1 SGDLS and CDR2 YYNGEE. The CDR3 sequence: CVSSVAGSVSYNEQFF. The CDR3 bases are TGTGTCAGCAGCGTAGCCGGGAGCGTCTCCTACAATGAGCAGTTCTTC.

This clonotype was detected a few times. The rearrangement uses TRBV5-1 and TRBJ2-1; D is perhaps TRBD1 (6 bases). This CDR3 is built from 16 residues. CDR1 is SGHRS, CDR2 YFSETQ, per germline. The V and J ends lost 4 bases and 7 bases respectively, with 21 bases between them. Here the CDR3 reads CASSPWSTEGDNEQFF. The DNA for the CDR3 is TGCGCCAGCAGCCCGTGGAGTACAGAGGGGGATAATGAGCAGTTCTTC.

The genes are TRBV29-1 and TRBJ2-1, with no clear D. Germline CDR1 SQVTM, CDR2 ANQGSEA. V lost 5 bases, J lost 5 bases, and 13 bases lay in between. The CDR3 totals 13 residues. The CDR3 coding sequence is TGCAGCGTTAAGTCTTCGCGCGACAATGAGCAGTTCTTC. Translation: CSVKSSRDNEQFF.

The chain recombines TRBV25-1 with TRBJ2-5; D might be TRBD1 (6 bases). The germline V gene encodes CDR1 MGHDK and CDR2 SYGVNS. This CDR3 is built from 15 residues. V was trimmed by 4 bases and J by 1 base, leaving 13 bases between them. The chain's CDR3 is CASSGNYRVQETQYF. The CDR3 DNA reads TGTGCCAGCAGTGGAAACTACAGGGTCCAAGAGACCCAGTACTTC.

V is TRBV28 and J is TRBJ1-2, with D unclear. Trimming took 1 base from V and 8 from J, leaving 11 bases between them. The germline gives CDR1 MDHEN, CDR2 SYDVKM. The CDR3 spans 13 residues. This chain's CDR3 is CASSLFSQGGYTF. The CDR3 region has the DNA TGTGCCAGCAGTTTATTTTCACAAGGAGGCTACACCTTC.

The chain joins TRBV12-3 or TRBV12-4 to TRBJ2-3; TRBD2 agrees at 8 bases. The CDR3 has 17 residues. J was trimmed by 4 bases and V by 3 bases; bases with no gene match: 12. The CDR3 DNA reads as TGTGCCAGCAGTTTGGAAACTAGCGGAAGGAGGGCAGATACGCAGTATTTT. The encoded protein is CASSLETSGRRADTQYF.

V gene TRBV29-1 combines with J gene TRBJ1-1, with 7 bases matching TRBD1. The CDR3 runs 14 residues. Looked up from germline, CDR1 is SQVTM and CDR2 is ANQGSEA. V lost 6 bases and J lost 10; bases outside the gene matches: 17. The CDR3 here is CSVAGQPIGSRAFF. The CDR3 coding sequence is TGCAGCGTCGCGGGACAGCCAATAGGTAGTCGAGCTTTCTTT.

About this clonotype: The junction shows a germline mismatch at one end, possibly a read error. This chain links TRBV6-2 or TRBV6-3 with TRBJ2-7, with 10 bases aligning to TRBD1. The CDR3 loop spans 15 amino acids. Germline lookup yields CDR1 MNHEY and CDR2 SVGEGT. DNA of the CDR3: TGTGCCTGCAGTTACTCGACAGGGGGCTTCTACGAGCAGTACTTC. Its protein is CACSYSTGGFYEQYF.

This clonotype was counted a few times. The chain joins TRBV4-2 to TRBJ2-7; either TRBD1 or TRBD2 may fit D (5 bases each). Between the trimmed V and J ends, which lost 4 bases and 3 bases, there was a span of 16 bases. The germline V gene encodes CDR1 LGHNA and CDR2 YNFKEQ. The CDR3 is 15 residues long. The chain's CDR3 is CASSLFGDPRYEQYF. DNA for the CDR3: TGTGCCAGCAGCCTATTCGGGGACCCACGCTACGAGCAGTACTTC.

The chain has TRBV6-1 and TRBJ1-5; 7 bases map to TRBD1. V shed 7 bases and J 0 bases; nucleotides not matched to a gene: 6. Germline lookup yields CDR1 MNHNS and CDR2 SASEGT. The CDR3 is 15 amino acids. The CDR3 sequence is CASNPTGPSNQPQHF. As DNA, the CDR3 is TGTGCCAGCAACCCGACAGGGCCTAGCAATCAGCCCCAGCATTTT.

The chain has TRBV20-1 and TRBJ2-1; 10 bases align to TRBD1. With 5 bases clipped from V and 9 bases from J, the junction kept 10 bases outside the gene matches. Per the germline V gene, CDR1 is DFQATT and CDR2 is SNEGSKA (reference sequence). The CDR3 contains 14 residues. The CDR3 loop reads CSAQPGQGSAEQFF. CDR3 nucleotide sequence: TGCAGTGCTCAACCGGGACAGGGGAGTGCTGAGCAGTTCTTC.

This clonotype occurred once. V usage is TRBV11-3 and J usage is TRBJ2-6; TRBD1 is a possible D gene (6 bases). V was shortened by 0 bases and J by 1 base, with 10 bases between the two germline ends. CDR1 and CDR2 from the germline V gene are SGHNT and YENEEA. This CDR3 spans 17 amino acids. The CDR3 DNA sequence: TGTGCCAGCAGCTTAGATCAACAGGGTTCTGGGGCCAACGTCCTGACTTTC. Translated: CASSLDQQGSGANVLTF.

The CDR3 spells CSARGDSVNYGYTF. The CDR3 DNA follows: TGCAGTGCTAGGGGCGACAGTGTAAACTATGGCTACACCTTC. The chain carries TRBV20-1 and TRBJ1-2; possibly TRBD1 for D (5 bases). V shed 3 bases and J shed 2 bases, with 13 bases lying between them. There are 14 residues in the CDR3. Germline-derived CDR1 and CDR2 are DFQATT and SNEGSKA (reference sequence).

Of note for this clonotype: Compared with germline, one end of the junction differs, possibly owing to a read error. The genes are TRBV9 and TRBJ2-7; D remains ambiguous. Germline CDR1 is SGDLS and CDR2 is YYNGEE. This CDR3 contains 14 residues. DNA for the CDR3: TGTGTCAGCAGCGTAGGCGAGTCGGGCTACGAGCAGTGCTTC. Translation: CVSSVGESGYEQCF.

The genes are TRBV7-2 and TRBJ1-2, with D maybe TRBD1 (6 bases). V lost 6 bases and J lost 7, with 18 bases in between. Germline lookup yields CDR1 SGHTA and CDR2 FQGNSA. The CDR3 has 14 amino acids. CDR3 residues: CASSPFRGAAGYTF. The CDR3 bases are TGTGCCAGCAGTCCATTCCGGGGGGCAGCTGGCTACACCTTC. Complete variable domain (other parts from reference TRBV7-2 and TRBJ1-2): GAGVSQSPSNKVTEKGKDVELRCDPISGHTALYWYRQSLGQGLEFLIYFQGNSAPDKSGLPSDRFSAERTGGSVSTLTIQRTQQEDSAVYLCASSPFRGAAGYTFGSGTRLTVV.

The rearrangement uses TRBV20-1 and TRBJ2-4; D gene uncertain. The CDR3 is 19 amino acids. The germline V gene encodes CDR1 DFQATT and CDR2 SNEGSKA (reference sequence). Trimming removed 0 bases from V and 0 bases from J, with 21 bases in between. CDR3 residues: CSARDFLRATDIAKNIQYF. For the CDR3, the DNA is TGCAGTGCTAGAGATTTCCTACGGGCCACTGATATAGCCAAAAACATTCAGTACTTC.

The chain uses TRBV24-1 and TRBJ2-7; TRBD1 aligns across 8 bases. Germline CDR1 KGHDR, CDR2 SFDVKD. The CDR3 totals 14 residues. Germline trimming cut 3 bases from V and 3 bases from J; bases unmatched to any gene: 3. This chain's CDR3 is CATSDPGTGYEQYF. CDR3 in DNA: TGTGCCACCAGTGATCCCGGGACAGGCTACGAGCAGTACTTC.